The 9 T cell receptor beta chains below all came from one sample that was sequenced in a study of cytomegalovirus exposure and HLA in healthy donors. With 60 Vbeta and 13 Jbeta primers, the PCR was carried out. Data came from immunoSEQ multiplex PCR; TCRdb stores just in-frame clones and leaves some out. Of some 160,000 clones listed, over 80% are singletons. The sample taken for sequencing was PBMCs. The receptors were gathered from a male donor in good health and CMV-seronegative.

J is TRBJ2-5 and V is TRBV13; D is ambiguous. This CDR3 has 14 residues. Germline V lookup: CDR1 PRHDT, CDR2 FYEKMQ (reference sequence). V lost 0 bases and J 4 bases, leaving 9 bases between the germline ends. Written as DNA, the CDR3 is TGTGCCAGCAGCTTAGGCCCGGCAGGAGAGACCCAGTACTTC. Its protein product is CASSLGPAGETQYF. Filled out from reference TRBV13 and TRBJ2-5, the complete variable domain reads AAGVIQSPRHLIKEKRETATLKCYPIPRHDTVYWYQQGPGQDPQFLISFYEKMQSDKGSIPDRFSAQQFSDYHSELNMSSLELGDSALYFCASSLGPAGETQYFGPGTRLLVL.

The rearrangement joins TRBV29-1 to TRBJ1-1; D remains unclear. Trimming took 7 bases from V and 1 from J, leaving 7 bases between them. This CDR3 region has 11 residues. Germline CDR1 SQVTM, CDR2 ANQGSEA. CDR3 in DNA: TGCAGCGCCAAATGGAACACTGAAGCTTTCTTT. Protein sequence: CSAKWNTEAFF.

J is TRBJ2-3 and V is TRBV11-2; D call uncertain. This CDR3 is 13 amino acids long. Germline-derived CDR1 and CDR2 are SGHAT and FQNNGV. Trimming removed 0 bases from V and 4 bases from J, with 5 bases in between. CDR3 loop: CASSLEAADTQYF. Here the CDR3 DNA reads TGTGCCAGCAGCTTAGAGGCGGCAGATACGCAGTATTTT.

The rearrangement uses TRBV7-9 and TRBJ1-4, with a weak D call TRBD1 (6 bases). V gave up 4 bases and J gave up 5 bases, with 11 bases separating them. Per germline, CDR1 SEHNR and CDR2 FQNEAQ (reference sequence). There are 14 residues in the CDR3. Here the CDR3 reads CASSSVGANEKLFF. CDR3 bases: TGTGCCAGCAGCTCTGTGGGGGCAAATGAAAAACTGTTTTTT.

The CDR3 spells CASKASGSNNEQFF. Here the CDR3 DNA reads TGTGCCAGCAAGGCTAGCGGGAGTAACAATGAGCAGTTCTTC. The rearrangement joins TRBV6-6 to TRBJ2-1; 10 positions match TRBD2. Germline values: CDR1 MNHNY, CDR2 SVGAGI (reference sequence). Trimming cost V 7 bases and J 5 bases; bases outside gene matches: 5. The CDR3 contains 14 residues.

The rearrangement uses TRBV30 and TRBJ1-3, with D unclear. The germline V and J ends were trimmed by 3 bases and 8 bases, with 8 bases remaining between them. The CDR3 extends over 11 amino acids. Germline assignment: CDR1 GTSNPN and CDR2 SVGIG (reference sequence). The DNA for the CDR3 is TGTGCCTGGAGGCGGGGATACACCATATATTTT. It translates to CAWRRGYTIYF.

The V gene is TRBV7-8, the J gene TRBJ2-1; 7 bases align to TRBD1. Germline V gene sequence: CDR1 SGHVS, CDR2 FQNEAQ. There are 15 residues in the CDR3. V was clipped by 5 bases and J by 2 bases; unmatched bases: 6. The CDR3 reads CASSPETGPYNEQFF. For the CDR3, the DNA is TGTGCCAGCAGCCCCGAGACAGGGCCCTACAATGAGCAGTTCTTC.

The CDR3 reads CASSVGTGGYTF. The CDR3 DNA is TGTGCCAGCAGCGTAGGCACGGGGGGCTACACCTTC. The J gene is TRBJ1-2, the V gene TRBV9, with D uncertain. The germline V gene has CDR1 SGDLS and CDR2 YYNGEE. The CDR3 is 12 amino acids. Trimming cost V 0 bases and J 8 bases, with 8 bases left between them.

CDR3 bases: TGTGCCAGCAGATCGTGGGCCCACCACAGCGGCTATGGCTACACCTTC. Translated, it gives CASRSWAHHSGYGYTF. This chain joins TRBV7-9 and TRBJ1-2; no clear D. The CDR3 totals 16 residues. Germline CDR1 SEHNR, CDR2 FQNEAQ (reference sequence). V lost 6 bases, J lost 4 bases, and 21 bases lay in between.